Below, one TCR beta chain is given with its context. The germline CDR1 and CDR2 sequences are SQVTM and ANQGSEA. There are 15 residues in the CDR3. The V segment lost 4 bases and the J segment 5 bases; nucleotides outside the gene matches: 11. PCR employed 60 Vbeta and 13 Jbeta primers. This table comes from immunoSEQ multiplex PCR, and its TCRdb copy is limited to in-frame clones, with some not included. Seen here are some 210,000 clones, about 77% observed once, and the top ten hold 2% to 2.5%. This entry is derived from a study of cytomegalovirus exposure and HLA in healthy donors. This clonotype was obtained from a young woman in good health and CMV-seropositive. The specimen sequenced was PBMCs. V usage is TRBV29-1 and J usage is TRBJ2-5; 9 bases match TRBD1. The CDR3 sequence is CSVVKIQGAGETQYF. CDR3 in DNA: TGCAGCGTTGTAAAGATACAGGGGGCGGGTGAGACCCAGTACTTC.